These 20 T cell receptor beta chains came from one sample sequenced in a study of tumor and adjacent non-tumor tissue in lung cancer. RNA was extracted from bulk tissue without any cell sorting. More than 3 cm separated this lung sample from the edge of the tumor. Three rounds of nested PCR, following a modified ARM-PCR protocol, produced the TCRbeta library. TCRdb itself ran the multiplex PCR reads through MiXCR, one entry per CDR3 protein. The sample lists about 90,000 distinct CDR3 sequences, 76% occurring once. The sample comprised distant non-tumor lung tissue. These receptors were obtained from a woman aged 50 to 60 with non-small cell lung cancer.

The V and J genes are TRBV5-1 and TRBJ2-7; 7 bases agree with TRBD2. Per germline, CDR1 SGHRS and CDR2 YFSETQ. The CDR3 loop spans 17 amino acids. With V trimmed by 4 bases and J by 12 bases, 25 bases remained unmatched. The CDR3 DNA follows: TGCGCCAGCAGCCCTGTTGGACTGGGGGTTCGGGACTACGAACGGTACTTC. Its translation: CASSPVGLGVRDYERYF.

Comment on this clonotype: The germline gene is not matched at one end of the junction; a read error may be the cause. V gene TRBV12-3 or TRBV12-4 combines with J gene TRBJ2-2, with D perhaps matching TRBD1 (5 bases). CDR3 length: 16 amino acids. As DNA, the CDR3 is TGTGTCAGCAATTTAGGGGCAGGGATAAACACCGGGGAGCTGTTTTTT. Its protein product is CVSNLGAGINTGELFF.

The table lists this clonotype with many counts. The chain is built from TRBV12-3 or TRBV12-4 and TRBJ2-1; D is unclear. The CDR3 extends over 12 amino acids. The ends were cut back, 6 bases at V and 10 bases at J, with 13 bases in the middle. The CDR3 DNA reads as TGTGCCAGCAGGACTCTCTATGACGAGCAGTTCTTC. Its protein is CASRTLYDEQFF.

This clonotype came up a few times. A much more abundant neighbour one base away suggests this may be a read error. V is TRBV12-3 or TRBV12-4 and J is TRBJ2-5, with D unclear. The CDR3 is made up of 15 amino acids. The CDR3 region is CVCSRDDPNQETQYF. DNA for the CDR3: TGTGTCTGCAGCCGTGACGACCCCAACCAAGAGACCCAGTACTTC.

The count of this clonotype is one. One end of the junction is discordant with germline, which a read error may explain. V is TRBV29-1 and J is TRBJ2-1; perhaps TRBD1 as D (6 bases). The germline V gene has CDR1 SQVTM and CDR2 ANQGSEA. This CDR3 has 16 amino acids. CDR3 amino acids: CSVVPQGRGSCNEHFF. DNA for the CDR3: TGCAGCGTTGTCCCCCAGGGGCGCGGGTCCTGCAATGAGCACTTCTTC.

V gene TRBV18 combines with J gene TRBJ1-1; TRBD1 is a possible D gene (6 bases). Trimming removed 2 bases at V and 1 base at J, with 11 bases between. Germline CDR1 is KGHSH and CDR2 is LQKENI. This CDR3 contains 15 residues. The CDR3 coding sequence is TGTGCCAGCTCACCAGAAAGGACAGCGAACACTGAAGCTTTCTTT. This gives the protein CASSPERTANTEAFF.

As regards this clonotype: Compared with germline, one end of the junction differs, possibly owing to a read error. This chain uses TRBV11-3 with TRBJ2-1; perhaps TRBD2 as D (5 bases). The CDR3 extends over 14 amino acids. The V gene's germline CDR1 is SGHNT and CDR2 YENEEA. The chain's CDR3 is CASSPASCSDEQLF. CDR3 nucleotides: TGTGCCAGCAGCCCCGCTAGCTGTAGCGATGAGCAGCTCTTC.

This chain connects TRBV11-2 to TRBJ2-2; D not resolved. This CDR3 spans 15 amino acids. CDR1 and CDR2 (germline): SGHAT, FQNNGV. V was cut by 9 bases and J by 6 bases, with 20 bases left in between. CDR3 sequence (DNA): TGTGCCAGTACCCTAGTGAGCTGGAAGGCCGGGGAGCTGTTTTTT. As protein: CASTLVSWKAGELFF.

This clonotype has only a few counts. The V gene is TRBV20-1, the J gene TRBJ2-3; TRBD1 or TRBD2 may be the D gene (5 bases each). CDR3 size: 13 residues. Germline CDR1 reads DFQATT; CDR2 reads SNEGSKA (reference sequence). V lost 3 bases, J lost 4 bases, and 11 bases lay in between. The DNA of the CDR3 is TGCAGTGCTAGGGAGAGGGGACCAGATACGCAGTATTTT. It yields the protein CSARERGPDTQYF.

Details on this clonotype: The germline gene is not matched at one end of the junction; a read error may be the cause. The chain uses TRBV7-9 and TRBJ2-1; TRBD2 agrees at 10 bases. CDR3 length: 17 amino acids. Germline assignment: CDR1 SEHNR and CDR2 FQNEAQ (reference sequence). This CDR3 reads CASSPRRTSGLYSEHFF. The CDR3 DNA is TGTGCCAGCAGCCCAAGGCGGACTAGCGGCCTTTACAGTGAGCACTTCTTC.

This clonotype occurred once. The conserved phenylalanine or tryptophan is not found at the CDR3 terminus, so this likely reflects a read error. V is TRBV5-4 and J is TRBJ2-3, with D possibly TRBD2 on 6 matching bases. Trimming removed 6 bases at V and 6 bases at J, with 20 bases between. The CDR3 extends over 15 amino acids. The germline V gene has CDR1 SGHNT and CDR2 YYREEE (reference sequence). Here the CDR3 DNA reads TGTGCCAGCAACTCAAAATTCGGAGGGACTGATACGCAGTATTTA. Its protein is CASNSKFGGTDTQYL.

Concerning this clonotype: Sequence at one end of the junction differs from germline and may be a read error. The chain is built from TRBV11-2 and TRBJ2-7; possible D gene TRBD2, 6 bases. Germline CDR1 SGHAT, CDR2 FQNNGV. The CDR3 is 13 residues long. CDR3 residues: CVSSLETGAEQYF. CDR3 DNA sequence: TGTGTCAGCAGTTTGGAAACGGGAGCCGAGCAGTACTTC.

The V gene is TRBV18, the J gene TRBJ1-1; perhaps TRBD1 as D (5 bases). The CDR3 sequence is 14 residues long. The ends were cut back, 2 bases at V and 1 base at J, with 8 bases in the middle. Germline-derived CDR1 and CDR2 are KGHSH and LQKENI. The CDR3 loop reads CASSPGDGNTEAFF. The CDR3 DNA reads TGTGCCAGCTCACCAGGGGACGGGAACACTGAAGCTTTCTTT.

This clonotype was counted between two and nine times. Sequence at one end of the junction differs from germline and may be a read error. The chain combines TRBV4-2 with TRBJ2-2; 8 nucleotides line up with TRBD2. The length of the CDR3 is 12 residues. Germline CDR1 LGHNA, CDR2 YNFKEQ. The CDR3 DNA reads as TGTGCCAGCAGTCCGGCCGGGAGGGAGCTATTTTTT. This sequence encodes CASSPAGRELFF.

As for this clonotype: The junction does not match germline at one end; this may be a read error. The chain combines TRBV6-5 with TRBJ1-3; possibly TRBD1 for D (5 bases). The germline V gene has CDR1 MNHEY and CDR2 SVGAGI. The CDR3 contains 15 residues. The CDR3 DNA reads TGTACCAGCAGTTACTATGGGGGCTCTGGAAACACCATATATTTT. Its translation: CTSSYYGGSGNTIYF.

This clonotype was picked up many times. The V call is TRBV28, the J call TRBJ2-6, with D possibly being TRBD1 (6 bases). Germline CDR1 MDHEN, CDR2 SYDVKM. V was trimmed by 6 bases and J by 3 bases, leaving 12 bases between them. This CDR3 contains 15 residues. The CDR3 sequence: CASSPTGLGANVLTF. DNA for the CDR3: TGTGCCAGCAGCCCCACAGGGCTTGGGGCCAACGTCCTGACTTTC.

Note on this clonotype: A single base separates this from a much larger clone, so it may be a read error. V is TRBV20-1 and J is TRBJ2-1, with D perhaps matching TRBD2 (6 bases). Trimming cost V 3 bases and J 5 bases, with 20 bases left between them. Germline values: CDR1 DFQATT, CDR2 SNEGSKA (reference sequence). There are 16 residues in the CDR3. CDR3 in amino acids: CSASDFGSSANNEQFF. DNA for the CDR3: TGCAGTGCTAGTGATTTCGGGAGTAGCGCGAACAATGAGCAGTTCTTC.

To note about this clonotype: The conserved final phenylalanine or tryptophan is absent from the CDR3, which likely points to a read error. This sequence joins TRBV6-6 and TRBJ2-3; D perhaps matches TRBD1 (5 bases). Germline-derived CDR1 and CDR2 are MNHNY and SVGAGI (reference sequence). This CDR3 is built from 14 residues. CDR3 bases: TGTGCCAGCAGCGAAGACAGTACCACAGATACCCAGTATTTG. Protein: CASSEDSTTDTQYL.

As concerns this clonotype: One junction end disagrees with the germline gene, perhaps due to a read error. This chain joins TRBV4-2 and TRBJ2-3; 8 nucleotides agree with TRBD2. CDR3 length: 20 amino acids. Germline-derived CDR1 and CDR2 are LGHNA and YNFKEQ. CDR3 residues: CACSPTPGLVGGSGTDKQYF. CDR3 DNA: TGTGCCTGCAGTCCTACTCCGGGACTAGTGGGAGGGTCTGGCACAGATAAGCAGTATTTT.

This rearrangement joins TRBV7-9 to TRBJ2-7, with D uncertain. CDR1 and CDR2 (germline): SEHNR, FQNEAQ (reference sequence). The CDR3 contains 12 residues. Trimming removed 5 bases at V and 6 bases at J, with 11 bases between. The CDR3 is CASSPPAVEQYV. In DNA, the CDR3 is TGTGCCAGCAGCCCCCCGGCGGTCGAGCAGTACGTC.